These 15 T cell receptor beta chains were sequenced from one sample in a study of T cells in Graves' hyperthyroidism and ophthalmopathy. There were TCR beta CDR3 regions amplified from RNA transcripts. The TCR CDR3 was amplified in a first-round RT-PCR using the HTBI primer set. TCRdb itself ran the multiplex PCR reads through MiXCR, one entry per CDR3 protein. The sample holds about 640,000 distinct CDR3 sequences, about 45% seen once. Sequences were obtained from peripheral blood or thyroid tissue (not recorded which). The receptor source for this set is an adult man with Graves' disease, either hyperthyroidism or ophthalmopathy (not recorded which).

The chain carries TRBV19 and TRBJ1-2; no definite D call. CDR1 is LNHDA, CDR2 SQIVND, per germline (reference sequence). V was shortened by 9 bases and J by 3 bases, with 17 bases between the two germline ends. This CDR3 region has 14 residues. The CDR3 sequence: CASGMRTSYYGYTF. CDR3 in DNA: TGTGCCAGCGGTATGAGGACGTCTTACTATGGCTACACCTTC.

This clonotype was seen a few times. This chain connects TRBV5-1 to TRBJ1-1, with a possible D match to TRBD1 (5 bases). CDR1 and CDR2 from the germline V gene are SGHRS and YFSETQ. This CDR3 region has 14 residues. Trimming removed 0 bases at V and 5 bases at J, with 11 bases between. The CDR3 nucleotides are TGCGCCAGCAGCTTGGACGGGACTGGGACTGAAGCTTTCTTT. Translating it yields CASSLDGTGTEAFF.

This clonotype has a count of ten or more. The rearrangement links TRBV6-6 to TRBJ2-7, with D maybe TRBD1 (5 bases). V was clipped by 8 bases and J by 0 bases, with 8 bases between them. The germline V gene encodes CDR1 MNHNY and CDR2 SVGAGI (reference sequence). This CDR3 spans 12 amino acids. CDR3 region: CASGAASYEQYF. CDR3 DNA sequence: TGTGCCAGCGGGGCTGCCTCCTACGAGCAGTACTTC.

The chain uses TRBV14 and TRBJ1-6; 8 bases are a match to TRBD1. The CDR3 runs to 14 residues. The germline CDR1 and CDR2 sequences are SGHDN and FVKESK. Germline trimming cut 2 bases from V and 8 bases from J; bases unmatched to any gene: 2. CDR3 sequence (DNA): TGTGCCAGCAGCCAACACAGGGGGGATTCACCCCTCCACTTT. Translated, it gives CASSQHRGDSPLHF. The whole variable domain, remainder taken from reference TRBV14 and TRBJ1-6, is EAGVTQFPSHSVIEKGQTVTLRCDPISGHDNLYWYRRVMGKEIKFLLHFVKESKQDESGMPNNRFLAERTGGTYSTLKVQPAELEDSGVYFCASSQHRGDSPLHFGNGTRLTVT.

The chain links TRBV7-2 to TRBJ1-5; D gene unclear. CDR1 and CDR2 (germline): SGHTA, FQGNSA. The V end lost 2 bases, the J end lost 0 bases, and 8 bases lay between the germline ends. The length of the CDR3 is 15 residues. In DNA, the CDR3 is TGTGCCAGCAGCTTAACAGTAAATAGCAATCAGCCCCAGCATTTT. Amino acids: CASSLTVNSNQPQHF.

This clonotype was detected a few times. The V and J genes are TRBV2 and TRBJ1-2, with 7 bases identical to TRBD1. Germline assignment: CDR1 SNHLY and CDR2 FYNNEI. J gave up 5 bases and V 5 bases, and 17 bases lay outside the gene matches. This CDR3 has 17 residues. The CDR3 DNA is TGTGCCAGCAGTCCATCCTCGACAGGGTCGCGGGCGTATGGCTACACCTTC. It is translated as CASSPSSTGSRAYGYTF.

This clonotype was seen at least ten times. The chain links TRBV15 to TRBJ1-1, with no clear D. CDR1 is LNHNV and CDR2 is YYDKDF in the germline V gene (reference sequence). V was clipped by 8 bases and J by 1 base, with 8 bases between them. The CDR3 has 12 amino acids. The DNA for the CDR3 is TGTGCCACCGCTGATGGGAACACTGAAGCTTTCTTT. This translates into CATADGNTEAFF.

The chain recombines TRBV5-1 with TRBJ2-7, with D tentatively TRBD2 (5 bases). CDR1 is SGHRS and CDR2 is YFSETQ in the germline V gene. The CDR3 runs to 15 residues. Trimming removed 0 bases from V and 6 bases from J, with 16 bases in between. The CDR3 loop reads CASSLAGGPYTEQYF. In nucleotides, the CDR3 is TGCGCCAGCAGCTTGGCAGGCGGGCCCTATACCGAGCAGTACTTC.

This clonotype was recorded a few times. The J gene is TRBJ1-1, the V gene TRBV7-9, with a tentative D call TRBD1 (6 bases). The CDR3 consists of 15 residues. Per germline, CDR1 SEHNR and CDR2 FQNEAQ (reference sequence). Between the trimmed V and J ends, which lost 6 bases and 1 base, there was a span of 15 bases. This CDR3 is CASRDTGFWNTEAFF. The CDR3 nucleotides read TGTGCCAGCAGAGACACAGGGTTTTGGAACACTGAAGCTTTCTTT.

The rearrangement joins TRBV20-1 to TRBJ1-1; perhaps TRBD1 as D (5 bases). The CDR3 has 12 amino acids. V was cut by 3 bases and J by 5 bases, with 10 bases left in between. Per germline, CDR1 DFQATT and CDR2 SNEGSKA (reference sequence). The chain's CDR3 is CSASSPGTEAFF. For the CDR3, the DNA is TGCAGTGCTAGTTCTCCAGGGACTGAAGCTTTCTTT.

The chain has TRBV10-1 and TRBJ2-2; 12 bases agree with TRBD2. J lost 4 bases, V lost 5 bases, and 11 bases had no gene match. Looked up from germline, CDR1 is WNHNN and CDR2 is SYGVQD (reference sequence). CDR3 size: 18 residues. In nucleotides, the CDR3 is TGCGCCAGCAGTCCTCCGGCCGGGACTAGCGGGTGCACCGGGGAGCTGTTTTTT. Its protein product is CASSPPAGTSGCTGELFF.

About this clonotype itself: This may come from a read error, since a much larger clone is one base off. The chain recombines TRBV29-1 with TRBJ1-2; 7 bases line up with TRBD1. The CDR3 consists of 11 residues. Trimming took 6 bases from V and 4 from J; bases not matched to a gene: 2. Germline V gene lookup returns CDR1 SQVTM and CDR2 ANQGSEA. The CDR3 nucleotides read TGCAGCGTCCCAGGGGGCTATGGCTACACCTTC. Its protein product is CSVPGGYGYTF.

In DNA form, the CDR3 reads TGTGCCATCAGTATGACAGGGCCACAAGAGACCCAGTACTTC. Encoded protein: CAISMTGPQETQYF. The V call is TRBV10-3, the J call TRBJ2-5, with 7 bases lining up with TRBD1. Germline trimming cut 5 bases from V and 2 bases from J; bases unmatched to any gene: 5. Germline V gene sequence: CDR1 ENHRY, CDR2 SYGVKD. CDR3 length equals 14 residues.

This clonotype was seen ten or more times. The chain links TRBV24-1 to TRBJ1-5; D not certain. Germline CDR1 KGHDR, CDR2 SFDVKD. The CDR3 has 13 residues. Trimming left V 10 bases short and J 3 bases short, with 12 bases between. CDR3: CATGDTSNQPQHF. CDR3 nucleotide sequence: TGTGCCACAGGCGACACATCCAATCAGCCCCAGCATTTT.

This clonotype was seen at least ten times. The chain uses TRBV9 and TRBJ2-5; D is possibly TRBD1 (7 bases). This CDR3 region has 14 residues. V was pared by 1 base and J by 7 bases, with 14 bases between. Germline V lookup: CDR1 SGDLS, CDR2 YYNGEE. The CDR3 spells CASSVSGGIGTQYF. Here the CDR3 DNA reads TGTGCCAGCAGCGTATCAGGGGGGATTGGGACCCAGTACTTC.